This TCR beta chain stems from a study of cytomegalovirus exposure and HLA in healthy donors. Trimming cost V 6 bases and J 4 bases; bases outside gene matches: 7. The CDR3 is made up of 14 amino acids. In germline, CDR1 is MNHEY, CDR2 SVGAGI. With 60 Vbeta and 13 Jbeta primers, the PCR was carried out. Assay used: immunoSEQ multiplex PCR; TCRdb lists only in-frame clones, some missing. Of roughly 190,000 clones listed, approximately 86% are singletons. The chain carries TRBV6-5 and TRBJ2-3; 7 positions match TRBD1. The sample comprised PBMCs. The sequence was obtained from a woman aged 18-30 years in good health and CMV-seronegative. CDR3 bases: TGTGCCAGCAGCCGACAGGGTGAATCAGATACGCAGTATTTT. Translation: CASSRQGESDTQYF.